The 8 T cell receptor beta chains below all came from one sample that was sequenced in a study of blood T cell repertoires in COVID-19. Method: immunoSEQ multiplex PCR; TCRdb's copy keeps in-frame clones and lacks some. The table has fewer than 85,000 clones, roughly 80% seen once. The sample consisted of peripheral blood. Source of these receptors: a woman between 55 and 75 years old with acute or convalescent COVID-19.

The genes are TRBV11-3 and TRBJ2-3; 13 bases align to TRBD2. This CDR3 spans 19 amino acids. Per the germline V gene, CDR1 is SGHNT and CDR2 is YENEEA. The ends lost 2 bases at V and 4 bases at J; junction bases unmatched: 12. The CDR3 DNA sequence: TGTGCCAGCAGCTTAAGTTGGGGGACTAGCGGGGACGACCCAGATACGCAGTATTTT. This gives the protein CASSLSWGTSGDDPDTQYF.

This clone was recorded many times. The chain has TRBV19 and TRBJ1-2; D perhaps matches TRBD1 (5 bases). Germline assignment: CDR1 LNHDA and CDR2 SQIVND (reference sequence). The V and J ends lost 11 bases and 4 bases respectively, with 20 bases between them. The CDR3 is 14 amino acids. The CDR3 reads CASHGGSYGYGYTF. The CDR3 nucleotides read TGTGCCTCTCATGGGGGGTCTTACGGCTATGGCTACACCTTC.

The chain links TRBV30 to TRBJ1-4; 10 bases are a match to TRBD1. The V segment lost 3 bases and the J segment 2 bases; nucleotides outside the gene matches: 3. The V gene's germline CDR1 is GTSNPN and CDR2 SVGIG (reference sequence). CDR3 length: 15 amino acids. Written as DNA, the CDR3 is TGTGCCTGGAGGACGACAGGGGGCACTAATGAAAAACTGTTTTTT. Amino acids: CAWRTTGGTNEKLFF.

Here the CDR3 reads CASTGQGADEQYF. For the CDR3, the DNA is TGTGCCAGCACGGGACAGGGGGCCGACGAGCAGTACTTC. The gene calls are TRBV19 and TRBJ2-7; the match to TRBD1 covers 12 bases. The length of the CDR3 is 13 residues. Germline V gives CDR1 LNHDA, CDR2 SQIVND (reference sequence). The junction had 5 bases not matched to a gene; V was cut back by 9 bases and J by 5 bases.

The CDR3 DNA is TGTGCCAGCAGAGCAACTAGCGGGGGGGCCAAAAACATTCAGTACTTC. Translation gives CASRATSGGAKNIQYF. The chain employs TRBV27 and TRBJ2-4, with 12 bases lining up with TRBD2. Germline loops: CDR1 MNHEY, CDR2 SMNVEV (reference sequence). There are 16 residues in the CDR3. With 6 bases clipped from V and 1 base from J, the junction kept 4 bases outside the gene matches.

The genes are TRBV11-1 and TRBJ2-2, with D hard to call. Germline V gene sequence: CDR1 SGHAT, CDR2 FQDESV (reference sequence). V was shortened by 1 base and J by 5 bases, with 5 bases between the two germline ends. CDR3 length equals 13 residues. DNA of the CDR3: TGTGCCAGCAGCTTAGAGCTTACCGGGGAGCTGTTTTTT. Protein product: CASSLELTGELFF.

V gene TRBV5-6 combines with J gene TRBJ2-5; tentative D call: TRBD1 (8 bases). This CDR3 has 14 residues. CDR1 and CDR2 (germline): SGHDT, YYEEEE. The V end lost 0 bases, the J end lost 7 bases, and 13 bases lay between the germline ends. The CDR3 sequence is CASSLVDREGTQYF. CDR3 nucleotide sequence: TGTGCCAGCAGCTTGGTGGACAGGGAGGGGACCCAGTACTTC.

This chain connects TRBV7-2 to TRBJ1-1; D uncertain. Germline loops: CDR1 SGHTA, CDR2 FQGNSA. The length of the CDR3 is 13 residues. Trimming took 2 bases from V and 4 from J, leaving 8 bases between them. The CDR3 protein is CASSLRSGTEAFF. Here the CDR3 DNA reads TGTGCCAGCAGCTTACGCTCGGGCACTGAAGCTTTCTTT.